This TCR beta chain was recorded in a study of CD8+CD57+ T cells in acquired aplastic anemia. Overall study: Each DNA sample taken from sorted CD4+ and CD8+ cells came to approximately 3.2 ug on average. Healthy donors gave 11 million or so reads on average for CD4+ cells. Study observations and caveats: Patients and controls shared some 30 CD8+ CDR3 sequences, highly expressed in patients. Simpson's diversity of CD8+ cells was not significantly different in patients compared with controls.

As to this clonotype: Antigen: not known.

The TCR beta profiling, which covered VDJ combination and CDR3 sequence, was carried out using genomic DNA as the template. TCRdb reprocessed the reads via MiXCR and lists one record per CDR3 protein. Of about 130,000 distinct CDR3 sequences in the sample, 40% to 60% are singletons; the top ten hold about 2.5%. The source material was sorted CD4+, CD8+, or CD8+CD57+ T cells (not recorded which) from PBMCs. This TCR derives from a human donor in good health, serving as a control.

CDR3 protein: CASIWTAGSNQPQHF. The CDR3 DNA reads TGTGCCAGCATTTGGACAGCAGGGAGCAATCAGCCCCAGCATTTT. The chain is built from TRBV6-5 and TRBJ1-5, with D tentatively TRBD1 (6 bases). CDR3 length equals 15 residues. The V end lost 7 bases, the J end lost 1 base, and 14 bases lay between the germline ends. Germline V lookup: CDR1 MNHEY, CDR2 SVGAGI.